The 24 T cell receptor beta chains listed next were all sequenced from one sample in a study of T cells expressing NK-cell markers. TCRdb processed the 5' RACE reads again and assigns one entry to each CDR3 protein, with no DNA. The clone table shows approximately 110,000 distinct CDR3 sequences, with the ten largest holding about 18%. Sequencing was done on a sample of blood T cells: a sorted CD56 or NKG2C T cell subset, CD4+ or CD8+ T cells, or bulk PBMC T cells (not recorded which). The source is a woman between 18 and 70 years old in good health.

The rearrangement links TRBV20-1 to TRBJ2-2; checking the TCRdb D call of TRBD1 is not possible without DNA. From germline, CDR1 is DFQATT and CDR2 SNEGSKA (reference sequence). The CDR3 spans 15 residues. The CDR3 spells CSASIRTEDTGELFF.

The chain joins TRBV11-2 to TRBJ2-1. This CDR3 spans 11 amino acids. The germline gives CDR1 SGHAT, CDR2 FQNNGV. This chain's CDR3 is CASSSGTEKFF.

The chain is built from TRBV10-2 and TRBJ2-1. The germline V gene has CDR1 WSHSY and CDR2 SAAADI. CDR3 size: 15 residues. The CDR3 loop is CASSEWRESSNEQFF.

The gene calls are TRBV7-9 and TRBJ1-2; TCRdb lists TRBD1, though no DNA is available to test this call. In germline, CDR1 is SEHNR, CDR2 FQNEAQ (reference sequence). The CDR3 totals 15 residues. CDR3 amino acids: CASSLALQGDYGYTF.

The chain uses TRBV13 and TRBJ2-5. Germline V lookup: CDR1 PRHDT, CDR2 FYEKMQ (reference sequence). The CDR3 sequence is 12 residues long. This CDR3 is CASSLVKETQYF.

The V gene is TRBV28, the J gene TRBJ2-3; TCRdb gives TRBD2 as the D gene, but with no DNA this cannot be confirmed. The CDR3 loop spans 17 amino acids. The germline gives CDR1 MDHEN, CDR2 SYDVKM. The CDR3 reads CASSTGGGRELADTQYF.

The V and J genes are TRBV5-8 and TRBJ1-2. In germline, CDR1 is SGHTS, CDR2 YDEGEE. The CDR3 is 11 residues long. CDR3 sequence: CASSLLNGYTF.

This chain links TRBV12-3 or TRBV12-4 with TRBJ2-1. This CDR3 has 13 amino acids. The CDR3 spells CASSFTANNEQFF.

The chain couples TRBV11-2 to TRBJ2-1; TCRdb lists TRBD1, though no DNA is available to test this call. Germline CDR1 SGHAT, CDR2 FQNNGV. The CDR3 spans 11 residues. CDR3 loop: CASSPRGEQFF. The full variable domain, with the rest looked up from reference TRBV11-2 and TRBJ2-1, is EAGVAQSPRYKIIEKRQSVAFWCNPISGHATLYWYQQILGQGPKLLIQFQNNGVVDDSQLPKDRFSAERLKGVDSTLKIQPAKLEDSAVYLCASSPRGEQFFGPGTRLTVL.

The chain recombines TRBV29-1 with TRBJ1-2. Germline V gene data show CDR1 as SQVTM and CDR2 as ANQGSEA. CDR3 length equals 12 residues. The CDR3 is CSVGGGSKPYTF.

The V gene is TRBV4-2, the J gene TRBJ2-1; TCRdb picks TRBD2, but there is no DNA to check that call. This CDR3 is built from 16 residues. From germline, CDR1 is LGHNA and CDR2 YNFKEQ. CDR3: CASSPQLAGGPDEQFF.

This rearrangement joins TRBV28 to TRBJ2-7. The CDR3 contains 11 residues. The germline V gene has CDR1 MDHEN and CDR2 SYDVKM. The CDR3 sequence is CASTDDHEQYF.

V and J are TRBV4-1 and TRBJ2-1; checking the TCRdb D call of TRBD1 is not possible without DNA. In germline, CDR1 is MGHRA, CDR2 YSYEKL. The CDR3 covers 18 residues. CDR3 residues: CASSQDIQRDRSYNEQFF.

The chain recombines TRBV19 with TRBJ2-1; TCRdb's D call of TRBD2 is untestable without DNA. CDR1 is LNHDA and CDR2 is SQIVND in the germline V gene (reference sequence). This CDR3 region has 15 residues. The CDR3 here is CASSIGSGVYNEQFF.

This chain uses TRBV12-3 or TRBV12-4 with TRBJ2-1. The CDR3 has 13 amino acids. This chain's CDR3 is CASSSLSNNEQFF.

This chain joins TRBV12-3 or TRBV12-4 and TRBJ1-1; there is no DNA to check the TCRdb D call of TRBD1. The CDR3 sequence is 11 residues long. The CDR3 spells CASSFGAGAFF.

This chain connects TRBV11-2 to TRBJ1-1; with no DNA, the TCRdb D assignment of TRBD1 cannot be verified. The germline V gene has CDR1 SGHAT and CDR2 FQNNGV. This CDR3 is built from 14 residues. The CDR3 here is CASSLFRVNTEAFF.

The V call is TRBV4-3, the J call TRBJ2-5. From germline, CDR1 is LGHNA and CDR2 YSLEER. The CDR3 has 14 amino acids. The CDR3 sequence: CASSLGLIQETQYF.

The CDR3 here is CASSIRQGRETQYF. V gene TRBV19 combines with J gene TRBJ2-5; checking the TCRdb D call of TRBD1 is not possible without DNA. This CDR3 is 14 amino acids long. Germline CDR1 and CDR2: LNHDA and SQIVND (reference sequence).

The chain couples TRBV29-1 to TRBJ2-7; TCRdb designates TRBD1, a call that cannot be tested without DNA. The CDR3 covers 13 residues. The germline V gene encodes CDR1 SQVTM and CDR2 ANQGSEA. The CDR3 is CSVRTGSRYEQYF.

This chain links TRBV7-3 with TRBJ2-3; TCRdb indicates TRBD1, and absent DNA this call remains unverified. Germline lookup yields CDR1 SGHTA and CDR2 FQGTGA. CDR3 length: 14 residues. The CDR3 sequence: CASSKGWGTDTQYF. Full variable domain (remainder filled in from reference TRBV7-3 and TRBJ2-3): GAGVSQTPSNKVTEKGKYVELRCDPISGHTALYWYRQSLGQGPEFLIYFQGTGAADDSGLPNDRFFAVRPEGSVSTLKIQRTERGDSAVYLCASSKGWGTDTQYFGPGTRLTVL.

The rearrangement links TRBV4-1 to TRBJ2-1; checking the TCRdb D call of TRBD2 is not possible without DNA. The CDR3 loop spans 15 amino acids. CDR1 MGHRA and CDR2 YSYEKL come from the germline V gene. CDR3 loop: CASSQALAGHNEQFF.

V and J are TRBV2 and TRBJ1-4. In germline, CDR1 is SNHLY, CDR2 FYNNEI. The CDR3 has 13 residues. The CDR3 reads CASRDPNNEKLFF.

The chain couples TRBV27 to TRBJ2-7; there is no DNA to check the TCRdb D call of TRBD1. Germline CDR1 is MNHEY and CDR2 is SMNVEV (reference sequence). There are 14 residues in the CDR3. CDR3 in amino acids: CASSRDRGLYEQYF.